Included here is one T cell receptor beta chain sequence, with context. These data come from a study of CD8 T cells in Susac syndrome. Germline V lookup: CDR1 MNHEY, CDR2 SMNVEV (reference sequence). There are 14 residues in the CDR3. V lost 3 bases, J lost 0 bases, and 9 bases lay in between. An input of roughly 0.5 to 1 ug of RNA was subjected to reverse transcription using random hexamers. TCRdb ran MiXCR on the immunoSEQ multiplex PCR reads and lists one entry per CDR3 protein. Found here are 150,000 to 200,000 distinct CDR3 sequences, 85% to 95% of them singletons; the top ten hold around 0.16%. Sequenced sample: CD8+ T cells from PBMCs. The chain couples TRBV27 to TRBJ2-7; the D gene is possibly TRBD1 (6 bases). The clonotype comes from a human donor with multiple sclerosis. The CDR3 DNA follows: TGTGCCAGCAGTTTCACAGGGAGCTCCTACGAGCAGTACTTC. As protein: CASSFTGSSYEQYF.